A single sample gave rise to the 23 T cell receptor beta chains below, sequenced in a study of neurological immune-mediated disorders. TCRdb reprocessed the 5' RACE reads with MiXCR, giving one entry per CDR3 protein. The repertoire holds some 30,000 distinct CDR3 sequences, with 20% to 25% as singletons. Material: PBMCs. The receptors come from a woman aged 55 to 70 in good health.

The CDR3 region has the DNA TGTGCCAGCAGAGGGACAGACTATAGCAATCAGCCCCAGCATTTT. Amino acids: CASRGTDYSNQPQHF. The chain combines TRBV2 with TRBJ1-5, with TRBD1 matching 7 bases. Germline CDR1 is SNHLY and CDR2 is FYNNEI. V gave up 6 bases and J gave up 0 bases; unmatched junction bases: 5. This CDR3 has 15 amino acids. Full variable domain (outside the CDR3, taken from reference TRBV2 and TRBJ1-5): EPEVTQTPSHQVTQMGQEVILRCVPISNHLYFYWYRQILGQKVEFLVSFYNNEISEKSEIFDDQFSVERPDGSNFTLKIRSTKLEDSAMYFCASRGTDYSNQPQHFGDGTRLSIL.

This clonotype was detected ten times or more. This chain uses TRBV7-2 with TRBJ1-2; D remains unclear. Looked up from germline, CDR1 is SGHTA and CDR2 is FQGNSA. Deletions cut 5 bases from V and 3 bases from J, with 13 bases between. The CDR3 consists of 14 residues. The chain's CDR3 is CASSIPTSDYGYTF. CDR3 sequence (DNA): TGTGCCAGCAGCATACCGACCTCTGACTATGGCTACACCTTC.

The chain recombines TRBV13 with TRBJ2-3, with a tentative D call TRBD1 (5 bases). There are 15 residues in the CDR3. CDR1 is PRHDT and CDR2 is FYEKMQ in the germline V gene (reference sequence). The germline V and J ends were trimmed by 2 bases and 0 bases, with 9 bases remaining between them. CDR3 coding DNA: TGTGCCAGCAGCTTAAGGGGCAAGAGCACAGATACGCAGTATTTT. Its translation is CASSLRGKSTDTQYF.

This clonotype appeared many times. The chain employs TRBV20-1 and TRBJ2-5; 7 positions match TRBD2. Germline loops: CDR1 DFQATT, CDR2 SNEGSKA (reference sequence). The CDR3 totals 15 residues. The J segment lost 9 bases and the V segment lost 0 bases, leaving 13 bases of the junction unmatched. The CDR3 protein is CSARDLSGPGGAQYF. As DNA, the CDR3 is TGCAGTGCTAGAGATCTTAGCGGCCCTGGGGGGGCCCAGTACTTC.

This clonotype was counted many times. V is TRBV6-6 and J is TRBJ1-5, with D possibly being TRBD1 (5 bases). Per germline, CDR1 MNHNY and CDR2 SVGAGI (reference sequence). Trimming removed 2 bases from V and 4 bases from J, with 9 bases in between. The CDR3 length is 14 residues. CDR3 residues: CASSYGQGNQPQHF. CDR3 in DNA: TGTGCCAGCAGTTACGGGCAGGGTAATCAGCCCCAGCATTTT.

This clonotype has just a few counts. This may come from a read error, since a much larger clone is one base off. The V and J genes are TRBV7-9 and TRBJ2-1; D call uncertain. The V end was cut by 0 bases, the J end by 12 bases, with 15 bases between. The CDR3 is 14 residues long. Germline V CDR1 and CDR2: SEHNR, FQNEAQ (reference sequence). CDR3 protein: CASSLAALSHVQFF. CDR3 DNA: TGTGCCAGCAGCTTAGCCGCACTCAGCCATGTGCAGTTCTTC. The variable domain in full, with the rest retrieved from reference TRBV7-9 and TRBJ2-1, is DTGVSQNPRHKITKRGQNVTFRCDPISEHNRLYWYRQTLGQGPEFLTYFQNEAQLEKSRLLSDRFSAERPKGSFSTLEIQRTEQGDSAMYLCASSLAALSHVQFFGPGTRLTVL.

This clonotype was detected ten times or more. The J gene is TRBJ2-7, the V gene TRBV29-1, with TRBD1 identical over 7 bases. Germline lookup yields CDR1 SQVTM and CDR2 ANQGSEA. With 4 bases clipped from V and 3 bases from J, the junction kept 6 bases outside the gene matches. The CDR3 is 13 amino acids. The CDR3 spells CSVVPRDSYEQYF. The CDR3 coding sequence is TGCAGCGTTGTCCCCAGGGACAGCTACGAGCAGTACTTC.

The sample holds many counts of this clonotype. V and J are TRBV10-3 and TRBJ2-3; 9 bases agree with TRBD2. Trimming took 7 bases from V and 4 from J; bases not matched to a gene: 3. Looked up from germline, CDR1 is ENHRY and CDR2 is SYGVKD. The CDR3 runs 13 residues. CDR3 sequence: CAIKAGGADTQYF. The CDR3 DNA reads as TGTGCCATCAAAGCGGGAGGTGCAGATACGCAGTATTTT.

This clonotype was recorded at least ten times. The chain links TRBV10-3 to TRBJ2-5, with D tentatively TRBD1 (6 bases). The V gene lost 2 bases and the J gene lost 1 base, with 14 bases spanning the gap. The CDR3 is 16 amino acids. Germline lookup yields CDR1 ENHRY and CDR2 SYGVKD. The CDR3 DNA sequence: TGTGCCATCAGTGAGCCAACGGACAGTTTCCAAGAGACCCAGTACTTC. It is translated as CAISEPTDSFQETQYF.

The sample holds many counts of this clonotype. The chain uses TRBV20-1 and TRBJ2-1, with 10 bases lining up with TRBD2. After removal of 0 bases from V and 3 bases from J, the junction contained 5 bases not matched to a gene. The CDR3 length is 16 residues. Germline V gene data show CDR1 as DFQATT and CDR2 as SNEGSKA (reference sequence). The CDR3 DNA reads TGCAGTGCTAGAGACCTCCTAGCGGGGGACTACAATGAGCAGTTCTTC. Protein: CSARDLLAGDYNEQFF.

The sample holds many counts of this clonotype. This chain joins TRBV11-2 and TRBJ1-1; no firm D call. CDR3 length: 14 amino acids. Trimming cost V 1 base and J 1 base, with 7 bases left between them. Germline V gene data show CDR1 as SGHAT and CDR2 as FQNNGV. The CDR3 DNA follows: TGTGCCAGCAGCTTAGGTTTAGGGAACACTGAAGCTTTCTTT. This encodes CASSLGLGNTEAFF.

This clonotype came up many times. The V and J genes are TRBV5-1 and TRBJ2-2; 8 nucleotides line up with TRBD2. Germline CDR1 reads SGHRS; CDR2 reads YFSETQ. Trimming at V came to 0 bases and at J to 2 bases, leaving 6 bases not matched to a gene. The CDR3 loop spans 17 amino acids. The CDR3 is CASSLGPLAGNTGELFF. The DNA for the CDR3 is TGCGCCAGCAGCTTGGGGCCGCTAGCGGGCAACACCGGGGAGCTGTTTTTT.

Many counts were recorded for this clonotype. This rearrangement joins TRBV7-2 to TRBJ1-5; perhaps TRBD1 as D (5 bases). Germline-derived CDR1 and CDR2 are SGHTA and FQGNSA. Trimming stripped 0 bases from V and 7 bases from J, with 10 bases between. The CDR3 loop spans 14 amino acids. CDR3: CASSLAGVGQPQHF. The CDR3 DNA follows: TGTGCCAGCAGCTTAGCAGGGGTCGGGCAGCCCCAGCATTTT. Full variable domain (remainder filled in from reference TRBV7-2 and TRBJ1-5): GAGVSQSPSNKVTEKGKDVELRCDPISGHTALYWYRQSLGQGLEFLIYFQGNSAPDKSGLPSDRFSAERTGGSVSTLTIQRTQQEDSAVYLCASSLAGVGQPQHFGDGTRLSIL.

In this sample, this clonotype turned up many times. The rearrangement joins TRBV6-6 to TRBJ2-1; TRBD2 agrees at 10 bases. J gave up 3 bases and V 5 bases, and 4 bases lay outside the gene matches. Germline lookup yields CDR1 MNHNY and CDR2 SVGAGI (reference sequence). The CDR3 spans 15 residues. In nucleotides, the CDR3 is TGTGCCAGCAGTCGGACTAGCGGCTACTACAATGAGCAGTTCTTC. Translating it yields CASSRTSGYYNEQFF.

This clonotype was seen at least ten times. The chain couples TRBV18 to TRBJ2-7; D not resolved. The CDR3 spans 14 residues. V was cut by 1 base and J by 0 bases, with 7 bases left in between. Germline-derived CDR1 and CDR2 are KGHSH and LQKENI. In nucleotides, the CDR3 is TGTGCCAGCTCACCACTAGACTTCTCCTACGAGCAGTACTTC. As protein: CASSPLDFSYEQYF.

This clonotype was found many times. The V and J genes are TRBV27 and TRBJ2-6; D remains unclear. Trimming removed 8 bases at V and 0 bases at J, with 2 bases between. Germline values: CDR1 MNHEY, CDR2 SMNVEV (reference sequence). The CDR3 runs 12 residues. DNA of the CDR3: TGTGCCAGCCACTCTGGGGCCAACGTCCTGACTTTC. This gives the protein CASHSGANVLTF.

This clonotype was detected ten times or more. The chain is built from TRBV7-9 and TRBJ2-3, with a weak D call TRBD2 (7 bases). The CDR3 is 15 amino acids. CDR1 and CDR2 (germline): SEHNR, FQNEAQ (reference sequence). V shed 8 bases and J shed 4 bases, with 19 bases lying between them. Here the CDR3 reads CASGGGAENPDTQYF. CDR3 bases: TGTGCCAGCGGGGGGGGGGCTGAGAATCCAGATACGCAGTATTTT.

This clonotype was observed at least ten times. A read error is likely, as this CDR3 ends without the conserved phenylalanine or tryptophan. The limits of the CDR3 on the DNA are not certain, so only TCRdb's listed CDR3 is given. V is TRBV7-9 and J is TRBJ2-4; the D call of TRBD1 is as the table states it, not checked on the DNA. The length of the CDR3 is 12 amino acids, counting both ends. From germline, CDR1 is SEHNR and CDR2 FQNEAQ (reference sequence). This CDR3 is CASSLEVGDRYL.

This clonotype was recorded many times. The gene calls are TRBV9 and TRBJ1-4; no firm D call. The CDR3 consists of 18 residues. The germline V gene encodes CDR1 SGDLS and CDR2 YYNGEE. The V gene lost 0 bases and the J gene lost 2 bases, with 17 bases spanning the gap. CDR3 region: CASSVDGHPSSTNEKLFF. In nucleotides, the CDR3 is TGTGCCAGCAGCGTAGATGGCCACCCGAGCAGCACTAATGAAAAACTGTTTTTT.

At least ten counts were recorded for this clonotype. The chain carries TRBV29-1 and TRBJ2-1; TRBD2 might be the D (6 bases). The V end lost 6 bases, the J end lost 0 bases, and 12 bases lay between the germline ends. Germline V CDR1 and CDR2: SQVTM, ANQGSEA. The CDR3 covers 14 residues. CDR3 loop: CSVEGTGSYNEQFF. The CDR3 coding sequence is TGCAGCGTGGAGGGGACTGGCTCCTACAATGAGCAGTTCTTC.

The V and J genes are TRBV20-1 and TRBJ2-3; 14 bases fit TRBD2. Trimming removed 6 bases from V and 3 bases from J; junction bases left unmatched: 8. Looked up from germline, CDR1 is DFQATT and CDR2 is SNEGSKA (reference sequence). The CDR3 extends over 16 amino acids. CDR3 loop: CSASPGTSGGTDTQYF. CDR3 coding DNA: TGCAGTGCAAGCCCCGGGACTAGCGGGGGAACAGATACGCAGTATTTT.

This clonotype showed up many times. This rearrangement joins TRBV7-2 to TRBJ2-2, with TRBD2 matching 13 bases. The J segment lost 6 bases and the V segment lost 4 bases, leaving 5 bases of the junction unmatched. From germline, CDR1 is SGHTA and CDR2 FQGNSA. CDR3 size: 16 residues. In nucleotides, the CDR3 is TGTGCCAGCAGCTCGGGACTAGCGGGAAGGGCCGGGGAGCTGTTTTTT. Protein sequence: CASSSGLAGRAGELFF.

This clonotype was seen many times. The V and J genes are TRBV4-3 and TRBJ2-5; tentatively, D is TRBD2 (7 bases). V lost 4 bases and J lost 4, with 22 bases in between. This CDR3 contains 17 residues. Germline V CDR1 and CDR2: LGHNA, YSLEER. The CDR3 DNA is TGCGCCAGCAGCCCGGGGATGGGGGGGGGGCCTCTAGAGACCCAGTACTTC. Residues: CASSPGMGGGPLETQYF.